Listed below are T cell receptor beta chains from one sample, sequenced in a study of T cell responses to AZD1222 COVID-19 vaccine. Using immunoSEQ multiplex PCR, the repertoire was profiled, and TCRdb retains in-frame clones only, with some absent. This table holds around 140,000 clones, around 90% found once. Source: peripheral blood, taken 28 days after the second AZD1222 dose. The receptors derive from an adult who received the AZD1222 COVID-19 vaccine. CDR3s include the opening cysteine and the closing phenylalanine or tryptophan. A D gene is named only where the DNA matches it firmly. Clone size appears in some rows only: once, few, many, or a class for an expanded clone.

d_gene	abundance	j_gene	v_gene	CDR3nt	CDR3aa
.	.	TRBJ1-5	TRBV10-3	TGTGCCATCAGTGAGGAGACAGTGACCAATCAGCCCCAGCATTTT	CAISEETVTNQPQHF
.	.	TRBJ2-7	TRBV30	TGTGCCTGGAGAGGGGCGGGAAGCCTGGCCGAGCAGTACTTC	CAWRGAGSLAEQYF
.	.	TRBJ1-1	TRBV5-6	TGTGCCAGCAGCTTGAGGACCACAGGGTACACTGAAGCTTTCTTT	CASSLRTTGYTEAFF
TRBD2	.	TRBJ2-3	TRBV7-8	TGTGCCAGCAGCTTACTAGGACTAGCGGGAGGTGCCCTCACAGATACGCAGTATTTT	CASSLLGLAGGALTDTQYF
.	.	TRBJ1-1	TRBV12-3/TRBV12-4	TGTGCCAGCAGCCCCGGGTTGAACACTGAAGCTTTCTTT	CASSPGLNTEAFF
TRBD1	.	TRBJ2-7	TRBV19	TGTGCCAGTAGTATTGTAGGACAGGGTAGCTACGAGCAGTACTTC	CASSIVGQGSYEQYF
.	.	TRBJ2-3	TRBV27	TGTGCCAGCAGGCCCCCATGGAGCGGGAGCACAGATACGCAGTATTTT	CASRPPWSGSTDTQYF
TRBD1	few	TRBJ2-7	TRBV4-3	TGCGCCAGCAGCCAAGGAGGGACAGAGTACGAGCAGTACTTC	CASSQGGTEYEQYF
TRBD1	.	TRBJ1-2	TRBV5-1	TGCGCCAGCAGCTGGGGTGGACAGGGGGAGTTTGGCTACACCTTC	CASSWGGQGEFGYTF
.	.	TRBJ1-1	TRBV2	TGTGCCAGCGCAGGTGATGCCACTGAAGCTTTCTTT	CASAGDATEAFF
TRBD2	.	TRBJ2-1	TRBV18	TGTGCCAGCTCACCCGGGACTAGCGGGAGCGCGCAGTTCTTC	CASSPGTSGSAQFF
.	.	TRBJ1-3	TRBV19	TGTGCCAGTAGCACATACTCCGTATCCCAGGGACCCTCTGGAAACACCATATATTTT	CASSTYSVSQGPSGNTIYF
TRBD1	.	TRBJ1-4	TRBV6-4	TGTGCCAGCAGTGACGGGACAGGGAAGGAAAAACTGTTTTTT	CASSDGTGKEKLFF
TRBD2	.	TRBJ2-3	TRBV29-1	TGCAGCGTGCCCGGGACTAGCGGGAGGGCCCGCACAGATACGCAGTATTTT	CSVPGTSGRARTDTQYF
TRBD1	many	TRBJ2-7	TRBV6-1	TGTGCCAGCAGTGAGCCCCAGGGGGCTCCGTACGAGCAGTACTTC	CASSEPQGAPYEQYF
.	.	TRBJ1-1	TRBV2	TGTGCCAGTAAACAGGAATCTGCTGAAGCTTTCTTT	CASKQESAEAFF
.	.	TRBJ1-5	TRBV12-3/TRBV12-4	TGTGCCAGCCAGCAGTGGGGCAATCAGCCCCAGCATTTT	CASQQWGNQPQHF
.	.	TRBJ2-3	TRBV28	TGTGCCAGCAGGGAACATGGGACCACAGATACGCAGTATTTT	CASREHGTTDTQYF
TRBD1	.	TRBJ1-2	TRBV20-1	TGCAGTGCCCTCACAGGGGGCGTCTACACCTTC	CSALTGGVYTF
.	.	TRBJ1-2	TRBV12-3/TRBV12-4	TGTGCCAGCAGTGACCCGACCAACTATGGCTACACCTTC	CASSDPTNYGYTF
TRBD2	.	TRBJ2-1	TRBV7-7	TGTGCTAGCAGCCTGGGACTAGCGGGAGTTGGGGGTGAGCAGTTCTTC	CASSLGLAGVGGEQFF
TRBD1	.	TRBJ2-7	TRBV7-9	TGTGCCAGCAGCCGCCCGGGACAGGGAGTCTACGAGCAGTACTTC	CASSRPGQGVYEQYF
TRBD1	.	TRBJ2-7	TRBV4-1	TGCGCCAGCAGCCTCCGGACAGGGGTCTCCTACGAGCAGTACTTC	CASSLRTGVSYEQYF
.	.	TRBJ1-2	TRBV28	TGTGCCAGCAGCACCCCAGGGGCGGGGGCTAACTATGGCTACACCTTC	CASSTPGAGANYGYTF
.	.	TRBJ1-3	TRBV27	TGTGCCAGCAGTTTTTCCCCGGTGGGAAACACCATATATTTT	CASSFSPVGNTIYF
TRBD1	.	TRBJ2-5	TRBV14	TGTGCCAGCAGCCAAGAGTGGACAGGTTTACCTCAAGAGACCCAGTACTTC	CASSQEWTGLPQETQYF
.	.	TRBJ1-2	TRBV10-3	TGTGCCATCAGTGAGTCTCAGTACTATGGCTACACCTTC	CAISESQYYGYTF
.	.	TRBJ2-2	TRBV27	TGTGCCAGCAGCCCGGGGGTCGGGGAGCTGTTTTTT	CASSPGVGELFF
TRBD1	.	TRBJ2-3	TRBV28	TGTGCCAGCAGTTCCGACAGGGGTACAGATACGCAGTATTTT	CASSSDRGTDTQYF
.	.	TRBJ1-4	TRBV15	TGTGCCACCAGCAGAGACCCCCTGAGAGGGAGGGATGAAAAACTGTTTTTT	CATSRDPLRGRDEKLFF
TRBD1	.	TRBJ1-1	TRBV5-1	TGCGCCAGCAGCTTGAGGGGACAGTACACTGAAGCTTTCTTT	CASSLRGQYTEAFF
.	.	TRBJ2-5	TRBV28	TGTGCCAGCAGTTTAATTGGGGTCGAGACCCAGTACTTC	CASSLIGVETQYF
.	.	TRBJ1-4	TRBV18	TGTGCCAGCTCACGAAACGGGAGAGGAAATGAAAAACTGTTTTTT	CASSRNGRGNEKLFF